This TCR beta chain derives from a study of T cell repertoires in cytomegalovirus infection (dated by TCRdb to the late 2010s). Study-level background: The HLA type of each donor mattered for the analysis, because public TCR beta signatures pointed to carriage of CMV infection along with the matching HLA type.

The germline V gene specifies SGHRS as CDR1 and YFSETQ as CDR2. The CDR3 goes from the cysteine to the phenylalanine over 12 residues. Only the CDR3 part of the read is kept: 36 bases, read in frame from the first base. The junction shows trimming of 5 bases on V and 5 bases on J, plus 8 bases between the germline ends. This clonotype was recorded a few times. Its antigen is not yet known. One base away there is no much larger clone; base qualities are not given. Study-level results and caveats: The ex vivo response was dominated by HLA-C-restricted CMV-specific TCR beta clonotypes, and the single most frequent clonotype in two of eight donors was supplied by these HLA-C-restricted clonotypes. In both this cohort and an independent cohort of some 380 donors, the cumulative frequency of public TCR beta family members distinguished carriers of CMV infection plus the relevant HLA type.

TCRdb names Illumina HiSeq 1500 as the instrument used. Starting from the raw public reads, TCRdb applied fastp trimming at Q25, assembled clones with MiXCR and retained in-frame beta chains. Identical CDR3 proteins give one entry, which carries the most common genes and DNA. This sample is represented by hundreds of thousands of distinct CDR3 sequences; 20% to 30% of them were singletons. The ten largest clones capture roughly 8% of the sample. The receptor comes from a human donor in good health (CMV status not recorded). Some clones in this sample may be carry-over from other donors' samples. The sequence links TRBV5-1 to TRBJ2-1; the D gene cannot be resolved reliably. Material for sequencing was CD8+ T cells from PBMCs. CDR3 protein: CASRVSDNEQFF. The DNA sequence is TGCGCCAGCAGAGTGTCAGACAATGAGCAGTTCTTC.